This entry concerns a single TCR beta chain. In the same sample, other DNA sequences code for this CDR3. The sample comes from a study of control samples from healthy donors and cancer patients. Sequenced by immunoSEQ multiplex PCR; TCRdb stores in-frame clones only, minus some. Of approximately 130,000 clones listed, about 86% are singletons. Sequences were obtained from blood. This TCR was recovered from a man aged 25-45 years in good health.

The CDR3 DNA is TGTGCCAGCTCCCCGAACAGGGACACTGAAGCTTTCTTT. Translated, it gives CASSPNRDTEAFF. V usage is TRBV18 and J usage is TRBJ1-1; D possibly corresponds to TRBD1 (6 bases). Germline V gene lookup returns CDR1 KGHSH and CDR2 LQKENI. The length of the CDR3 is 13 residues. Trimming took 6 bases from V and 3 from J, leaving 11 bases between them.